These T cell receptor beta chains were read from a single sample in a study of blood T cell repertoires in COVID-19. The protocol was immunoSEQ multiplex PCR, while the TCRdb copy is restricted to in-frame clones and leaves out a portion. The sample has 350,000 to 450,000 clones, roughly 90% seen once; the top ten hold 1% to 1.5%. The sample consisted of peripheral blood. The receptors stem from a man aged 35-49 years with acute or convalescent COVID-19. The CDR3 runs from the conserved cysteine through the conserved F or W. D genes are given only for firm matches. Clone size is shown for a subset of rows, as once, few, many or a class of expanded clone.

TRBD1 TRBJ2-1 TRBV5-1 - TGCGCCAGCAGCTTTTTGACGGACAGGCCTTTTAATGAGCAGTTCTTC CASSFLTDRPFNEQFF
- TRBJ1-2 TRBV28 - TGTGCCAGCAGTACTTATCACAGTTACTATGGCTACACCTTC CASSTYHSYYGYTF
TRBD1 TRBJ1-5 TRBV4-2 - TGTGCCAGCAGCCAAGCAACAGGGGGATCTGATCAGCCCCAGCATTTT CASSQATGGSDQPQHF
- TRBJ2-1 TRBV2 - TGTGCCAGCAGTGTGGATGAGGGTCCCTACAATGAGCAGTTCTTC CASSVDEGPYNEQFF
- TRBJ1-6 TRBV6-6 once TGTGCCAGCAGTTACTCCAGCGATTCACCCCTCCACTTT CASSYSSDSPLHF
- TRBJ1-5 TRBV7-9 - TGTGCCAGCAGCGCGGGGGGCATCAATCAGCCCCAGCATTTT CASSAGGINQPQHF
- TRBJ2-2 TRBV18 many TGTGCCAGCTCACCAGTCTCGACGACAGGCAACACCGGGGAGCTGTTTTTT CASSPVSTTGNTGELFF
- TRBJ1-1 TRBV28 - TGTGCCAGCAGTCTTATTGAGGACACTGAAGCTTTCTTT CASSLIEDTEAFF
TRBD2 TRBJ2-1 TRBV9 - TGTGCCAGCAGCGTAGGGGTAGCGGGATCCGGTGAGCAGTTCTTC CASSVGVAGSGEQFF
- TRBJ1-4 TRBV5-8 - TGTGCCAGCACCCTAACGGGAACAAAAAAACTGTTTTTT CASTLTGTKKLFF
TRBD1 TRBJ1-1 TRBV9 - TGTGCCAGCAGCGTAGAGACAGGGGGCTTAAGAACTAACACTGAAGCTTTCTTT CASSVETGGLRTNTEAFF
TRBD1 TRBJ1-2 TRBV28 - TGTGCCAGCAGTCCTGCGGGACAGTTCTATGGCTACACCTTC CASSPAGQFYGYTF
- TRBJ1-1 TRBV19 - TGTGCCAGTAGTGGCGCGGACTATACTGGGGACACTGAAGCTTTCTTT CASSGADYTGDTEAFF
TRBD1 TRBJ2-5 TRBV19 - TGTGCCAGTAGTCTAGGGACAGGATCGTTTAAGACCCAGTACTTC CASSLGTGSFKTQYF
- TRBJ1-1 TRBV6-6 - TGTGCCAGCAGTTACAAGGCAGGGGTGAACACTGAAGCTTTCTTT CASSYKAGVNTEAFF
TRBD1 TRBJ1-5 TRBV15 - TGTGCCACCAGCAGGGGGGAACGGGACAGGGGAAACCAGCCCCAGCATTTT CATSRGERDRGNQPQHF
- TRBJ1-2 TRBV19 - TGTGCCAGTAGTATCTGGAGTCGGACACCTGATGGCTACACCTTC CASSIWSRTPDGYTF
TRBD1 TRBJ1-4 TRBV6-5 - TGTGCCAGCACCTCACAGGGGGGTGAAAAAAAACTGTTTTTT CASTSQGGEKKLFF
TRBD1 TRBJ2-1 TRBV13 - TGTGCCAGCAGCTTAGGCCCAGGGGGTGAGCAGTTCTTC CASSLGPGGEQFF
- TRBJ1-2 TRBV6-5 - TGTGCCAGCACCGAGGGAGGGCCTAACTATGGCTACACCTTC CASTEGGPNYGYTF
- TRBJ1-2 TRBV19 - TGTGCCAGTAGTATATTGTCCAGGGAATGGAACTATGGCTACACCTTC CASSILSREWNYGYTF
- TRBJ1-1 TRBV28 - TGTGCCAGCAGCCTCTTAGGCGACTCGGAAGCTTTCTTT CASSLLGDSEAFF
- TRBJ1-4 TRBV4-3 - TGCGCCAGCAGCCAAGGCGCTGGAAAACTGTTTTTT CASSQGAGKLFF
- TRBJ1-1 TRBV27 - TGTGCCAGCAGTTTTGGGGCAGGAGCTGAAGCTTTCTTT CASSFGAGAEAFF
TRBD2 TRBJ2-7 TRBV5-1 once TGCGCCAGCAGCTTGGTAGCGGGGGTCTACGAGCAGTACTTC CASSLVAGVYEQYF
TRBD1 TRBJ2-7 TRBV4-3 - TGCGCCAGCAGCCTCACCACGGGACAGGGAGACGAGCAGTACTTC CASSLTTGQGDEQYF
TRBD2 TRBJ2-2 TRBV28 few TGTGCCAGCAGTCTCTTCGAGCTAGCGGGAGGGCCCGGGGAGCTGTTTTTT CASSLFELAGGPGELFF
TRBD2 TRBJ2-3 TRBV2 - TGTGCCAGCAGTGGCCCGACTAGCGGCTTCACAGATACGCAGTATTTT CASSGPTSGFTDTQYF
TRBD1 TRBJ1-1 TRBV7-3 many TGTGCCAGCAGCCAACAGGGGCACACCGCCGCTTTCTTT CASSQQGHTAAFF
TRBD1 TRBJ1-3 TRBV5-5 - TGTGCCAGCAGTCGAGGACAGGGAGCAATAGTCGGAAACACCATATATTTT CASSRGQGAIVGNTIYF